This is a list of T cell receptor beta chains from one sample in a study of radiotherapy plus CTLA-4 blockade in lung cancer. Profiling relied on immunoSEQ multiplex PCR, and the TCRdb table lists in-frame clones only, not all of them. The table has fewer than 45,000 clones, just under 75% seen once; the top ten hold about 11%. This sample comprised peripheral blood, obtained from a patient treated with radiotherapy plus ipilimumab. These receptors came from a human donor with non-small cell lung cancer who had stable disease on radiotherapy plus ipilimumab. The CDR3 runs from the conserved cysteine through the conserved F or W. Fields, in order: D gene, V gene, J gene, clone size, CDR3 protein, CDR3 DNA. The D gene is left open where the match is weak. Size is omitted from some rows. Given values are once, few, many or a class for expanded clones.

d_gene: NA; v_gene: TRBV18; j_gene: TRBJ2-2; abundance: NA; CDR3aa: CASSPWQGVTGELFF; CDR3nt: TGTGCCAGCTCACCGTGGCAGGGTGTCACCGGGGAGCTGTTTTTT
d_gene: NA; v_gene: TRBV5-1; j_gene: TRBJ1-1; abundance: NA; CDR3aa: CASSTMGGNTEAFF; CDR3nt: TGCGCCAGCAGCACTATGGGGGGGAACACTGAAGCTTTCTTT
d_gene: TRBD1; v_gene: TRBV10-3; j_gene: TRBJ2-3; abundance: NA; CDR3aa: CAISFQGAADTQYF; CDR3nt: TGTGCCATCAGTTTCCAGGGGGCTGCAGATACGCAGTATTTT
d_gene: NA; v_gene: TRBV5-1; j_gene: TRBJ2-7; abundance: few; CDR3aa: CASSLAVPGRVVIHEQYF; CDR3nt: TGCGCCAGCAGCTTGGCCGTTCCAGGCAGGGTCGTTATCCACGAGCAGTACTTC
d_gene: TRBD1; v_gene: TRBV14; j_gene: TRBJ2-5; abundance: NA; CDR3aa: CASSQGQGLRGTQYF; CDR3nt: TGTGCCAGCAGCCAAGGACAGGGCCTCCGGGGGACCCAGTACTTC
d_gene: NA; v_gene: TRBV10-3; j_gene: TRBJ2-7; abundance: few; CDR3aa: CAISESGRDKGSYEQYF; CDR3nt: TGTGCCATCAGTGAGTCCGGCCGGGACAAAGGGTCCTACGAGCAGTACTTC
d_gene: TRBD1; v_gene: TRBV29-1; j_gene: TRBJ1-4; abundance: few; CDR3aa: CSVSLGTGGEKLFF; CDR3nt: TGCAGCGTTTCATTGGGGACAGGGGGCGAAAAACTGTTTTTT
d_gene: TRBD1; v_gene: TRBV29-1; j_gene: TRBJ1-2; abundance: once; CDR3aa: CSVEGGRDSYGYTF; CDR3nt: TGCAGCGTTGAAGGGGGCCGGGACAGCTATGGCTACACCTTC
d_gene: TRBD1; v_gene: TRBV30; j_gene: TRBJ1-5; abundance: NA; CDR3aa: CAWKRQGWNQPQHF; CDR3nt: TGTGCCTGGAAGAGACAGGGGTGGAATCAGCCCCAGCATTTT
d_gene: NA; v_gene: TRBV6-6; j_gene: TRBJ1-2; abundance: NA; CDR3aa: CATQGGGLFYGYTF; CDR3nt: TGTGCCACCCAAGGGGGGGGTCTCTTCTATGGCTACACCTTC
d_gene: NA; v_gene: TRBV5-1; j_gene: TRBJ2-1; abundance: NA; CDR3aa: CASSLLGANSYNEQFF; CDR3nt: TGCGCCAGCAGCTTGCTAGGGGCCAACTCCTACAATGAGCAGTTCTTC
d_gene: NA; v_gene: TRBV5-4; j_gene: TRBJ1-5; abundance: few; CDR3aa: CASSLDPSQPQHF; CDR3nt: TGTGCCAGCAGCTTGGACCCCAGTCAGCCCCAGCATTTT
d_gene: TRBD1; v_gene: TRBV5-1; j_gene: TRBJ1-4; abundance: NA; CDR3aa: CASTTGGASEKLFF; CDR3nt: TGCGCCAGCACGACAGGGGGCGCGAGTGAAAAACTGTTTTTT
d_gene: TRBD2; v_gene: TRBV6-1; j_gene: TRBJ2-1; abundance: NA; CDR3aa: CASSESGRGEEQFF; CDR3nt: TGTGCCAGCAGTGAAAGTGGGCGGGGGGAAGAGCAGTTCTTC
d_gene: NA; v_gene: TRBV9; j_gene: TRBJ2-3; abundance: NA; CDR3aa: CASSSLGTSTDTQYF; CDR3nt: TGTGCCAGCAGCTCCCTAGGAACAAGCACAGATACGCAGTATTTT
d_gene: NA; v_gene: TRBV4-3; j_gene: TRBJ1-5; abundance: few; CDR3aa: CASSQDRRQPQHF; CDR3nt: TGCGCCAGCAGCCAAGATAGGAGGCAGCCCCAGCATTTT
d_gene: TRBD1; v_gene: TRBV5-1; j_gene: TRBJ1-5; abundance: NA; CDR3aa: CASSATGGSYQPQHF; CDR3nt: TGCGCCAGCAGCGCCACAGGGGGGAGCTATCAGCCCCAGCATTTT
d_gene: TRBD2; v_gene: TRBV6-4; j_gene: TRBJ2-5; abundance: NA; CDR3aa: CASSTHLAGAMILQETQYF; CDR3nt: TGTGCCAGCAGTACCCATCTAGCGGGGGCCATGATTTTACAAGAGACCCAGTACTTC
d_gene: TRBD1; v_gene: TRBV19; j_gene: TRBJ1-2; abundance: NA; CDR3aa: CASSKTGGALNYGYTF; CDR3nt: TGTGCCAGTAGCAAAACAGGGGGGGCGTTGAACTATGGCTACACCTTC
d_gene: TRBD1; v_gene: TRBV19; j_gene: TRBJ1-2; abundance: NA; CDR3aa: CASRDRGLHYGYTF; CDR3nt: TGTGCCAGTCGTGACAGGGGGCTTCACTATGGCTACACCTTC
d_gene: NA; v_gene: TRBV7-9; j_gene: TRBJ1-4; abundance: NA; CDR3aa: CASSLKGRGDEKLFF; CDR3nt: TGTGCCAGCAGCTTGAAGGGCAGGGGTGATGAAAAACTGTTTTTT
d_gene: TRBD1; v_gene: TRBV5-1; j_gene: TRBJ1-6; abundance: few; CDR3aa: CASSLASRGNSPLHF; CDR3nt: TGCGCCAGCAGCTTGGCATCCAGGGGGAATTCACCCCTCCACTTT
d_gene: NA; v_gene: TRBV2; j_gene: TRBJ2-3; abundance: NA; CDR3aa: CASRDTPSTDTQYF; CDR3nt: TGTGCCAGCAGAGACACTCCTTCCACAGATACGCAGTATTTT
d_gene: TRBD2; v_gene: TRBV25-1; j_gene: TRBJ2-7; abundance: NA; CDR3aa: CASSAGLAGPYEQYF; CDR3nt: TGTGCCAGCAGCGCCGGACTAGCGGGACCCTACGAGCAGTACTTC
d_gene: TRBD1; v_gene: TRBV13; j_gene: TRBJ1-2; abundance: NA; CDR3aa: CASSFGTGNYGYTF; CDR3nt: TGTGCCAGCAGCTTCGGGACAGGGAACTATGGCTACACCTTC
d_gene: NA; v_gene: TRBV6-1; j_gene: TRBJ2-4; abundance: NA; CDR3aa: CASSEAGGGFGVMNIQYF; CDR3nt: TGTGCCAGCAGTGAAGCAGGAGGAGGTTTTGGTGTAATGAACATTCAGTACTTC
d_gene: TRBD1; v_gene: TRBV19; j_gene: TRBJ2-2; abundance: NA; CDR3aa: CASDRGLALNTGELFF; CDR3nt: TGTGCCAGCGACAGGGGCCTCGCCTTAAACACCGGGGAGCTGTTTTTT
d_gene: TRBD1; v_gene: TRBV29-1; j_gene: TRBJ2-1; abundance: NA; CDR3aa: CSAGTGGFGQFF; CDR3nt: TGCAGCGCCGGGACAGGGGGGTTCGGGCAGTTCTTC
d_gene: NA; v_gene: TRBV6-6; j_gene: TRBJ1-3; abundance: NA; CDR3aa: CASSATPGGNTIYF; CDR3nt: TGTGCCAGCAGCGCCACTCCGGGTGGAAACACCATATATTTT
d_gene: TRBD1; v_gene: TRBV5-4; j_gene: TRBJ2-1; abundance: NA; CDR3aa: CASSPKQGSSYNEQFF; CDR3nt: TGTGCCAGCAGCCCTAAACAGGGGAGCTCCTACAATGAGCAGTTCTTC
d_gene: NA; v_gene: TRBV2; j_gene: TRBJ2-1; abundance: NA; CDR3aa: CASRPLLGQWDEQFF; CDR3nt: TGTGCCAGCAGGCCCTTACTAGGCCAGTGGGATGAGCAGTTCTTC
d_gene: NA; v_gene: TRBV18; j_gene: TRBJ2-1; abundance: NA; CDR3aa: CASSRRDTTYNEQFF; CDR3nt: TGTGCCAGCTCCCGCCGGGACACCACCTACAATGAGCAGTTCTTC
d_gene: NA; v_gene: TRBV2; j_gene: TRBJ1-2; abundance: NA; CDR3aa: CASSYGGSYTF; CDR3nt: TGTGCCAGCAGTTATGGGGGGAGCTACACCTTC
d_gene: TRBD2; v_gene: TRBV5-1; j_gene: TRBJ2-5; abundance: NA; CDR3aa: CASSFQRGEETQYF; CDR3nt: TGCGCCAGCAGCTTCCAGCGGGGGGAGGAGACCCAGTACTTC
d_gene: TRBD2; v_gene: TRBV9; j_gene: TRBJ2-3; abundance: NA; CDR3aa: CASGHSGGSTDTQYF; CDR3nt: TGTGCCAGCGGGCACAGCGGGGGGAGCACAGATACGCAGTATTTT
d_gene: NA; v_gene: TRBV2; j_gene: TRBJ2-2; abundance: NA; CDR3aa: CASRERTDGELFF; CDR3nt: TGTGCCAGCAGGGAGAGGACAGACGGGGAGCTGTTTTTT
d_gene: NA; v_gene: TRBV19; j_gene: TRBJ2-5; abundance: NA; CDR3aa: CASSIEGSAAGNKKTQYF; CDR3nt: TGTGCCAGTAGTATAGAGGGGTCGGCGGCAGGGAATAAAAAGACCCAGTACTTC
d_gene: TRBD1; v_gene: TRBV30; j_gene: TRBJ2-1; abundance: few; CDR3aa: CAWSDRGKEFF; CDR3nt: TGTGCCTGGAGTGACAGGGGTAAGGAATTCTTC
d_gene: TRBD1; v_gene: TRBV19; j_gene: TRBJ1-5; abundance: NA; CDR3aa: CASRGTGTEKYSNQPQHF; CDR3nt: TGTGCCAGCAGAGGGACCGGGACAGAAAAGTATAGCAATCAGCCCCAGCATTTT
d_gene: NA; v_gene: TRBV5-1; j_gene: TRBJ1-1; abundance: NA; CDR3aa: CASSHELPNTEAFF; CDR3nt: TGCGCCAGCAGCCATGAGCTGCCGAACACTGAAGCTTTCTTT
d_gene: NA; v_gene: TRBV30; j_gene: TRBJ2-3; abundance: NA; CDR3aa: CARQGPGDTQYF; CDR3nt: TGTGCCCGCCAGGGTCCGGGAGATACGCAGTATTTT
d_gene: TRBD2; v_gene: TRBV7-2; j_gene: TRBJ2-3; abundance: NA; CDR3aa: CASSLLPSGGLFTDTQYF; CDR3nt: TGTGCCAGCAGCTTATTACCTAGCGGGGGTCTATTCACAGATACGCAGTATTTT
d_gene: NA; v_gene: TRBV10-3; j_gene: TRBJ2-5; abundance: few; CDR3aa: CAISESPIRAPRETQYF; CDR3nt: TGTGCCATCAGTGAGTCCCCCATCAGGGCCCCCCGAGAGACCCAGTACTTC